This TCR beta chain was identified during a study of CD8 T cells in ankylosing spondylitis. Whole-study results and caveats: A TCR beta motif of 8 or 9 highly homologous variants appeared characteristic of ankylosing spondylitis blood. There was reportedly significant enrichment of clones that were disease-linked in matched ankylosing spondylitis synovial fluid.

MiXCR was run by TCRdb on the 5' RACE reads, yielding one entry per CDR3 protein. This table has under 950,000 distinct CDR3 sequences, around 19% appearing once. This clonotype was recorded at least ten times. Its antigen remains unknown. The CDR3 consists of 15 residues. V lost 5 bases, J lost 3 bases, and 16 bases lay in between. CDR1 and CDR2 from the germline V gene are MGHRA and YSYEKL. The chain combines TRBV4-1 with TRBJ1-1; no clear D. Material: blood, either unsorted or a sorted T cell fraction (not recorded which). The receptor's source is a male donor with ankylosing spondylitis. The CDR3 bases are TGCGCCAGCAGCACACCCCGGGTTGGGTACACTGAAGCTTTCTTT. Translating it yields CASSTPRVGYTEAFF.